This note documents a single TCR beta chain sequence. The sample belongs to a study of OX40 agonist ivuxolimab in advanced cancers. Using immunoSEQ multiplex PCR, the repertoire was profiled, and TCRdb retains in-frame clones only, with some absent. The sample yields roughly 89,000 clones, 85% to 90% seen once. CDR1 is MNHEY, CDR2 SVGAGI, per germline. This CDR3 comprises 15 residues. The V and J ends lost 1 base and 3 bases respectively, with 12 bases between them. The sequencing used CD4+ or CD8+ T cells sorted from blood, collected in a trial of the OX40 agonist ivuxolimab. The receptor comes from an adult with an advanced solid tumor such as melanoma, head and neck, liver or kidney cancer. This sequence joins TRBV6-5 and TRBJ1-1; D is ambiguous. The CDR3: CASSYLGYVDTEAFF. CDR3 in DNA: TGTGCCAGCAGTTACTTGGGGTACGTAGACACTGAAGCTTTCTTT.